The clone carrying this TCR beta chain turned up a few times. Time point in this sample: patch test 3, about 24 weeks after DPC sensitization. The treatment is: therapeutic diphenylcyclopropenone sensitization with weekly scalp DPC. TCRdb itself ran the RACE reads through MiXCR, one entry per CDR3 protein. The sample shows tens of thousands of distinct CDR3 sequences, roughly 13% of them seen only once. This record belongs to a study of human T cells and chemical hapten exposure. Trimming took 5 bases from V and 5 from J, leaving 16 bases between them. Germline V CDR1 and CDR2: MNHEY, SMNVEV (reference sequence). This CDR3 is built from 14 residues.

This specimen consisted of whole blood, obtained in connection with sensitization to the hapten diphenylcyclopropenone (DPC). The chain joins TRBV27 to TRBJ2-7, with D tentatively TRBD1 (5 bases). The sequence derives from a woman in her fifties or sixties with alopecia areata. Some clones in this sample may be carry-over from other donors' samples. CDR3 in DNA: TGTGCCAGCAGTCCAGGGTATGATCGCGACGAGCAGTACTTC. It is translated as CASSPGYDRDEQYF.